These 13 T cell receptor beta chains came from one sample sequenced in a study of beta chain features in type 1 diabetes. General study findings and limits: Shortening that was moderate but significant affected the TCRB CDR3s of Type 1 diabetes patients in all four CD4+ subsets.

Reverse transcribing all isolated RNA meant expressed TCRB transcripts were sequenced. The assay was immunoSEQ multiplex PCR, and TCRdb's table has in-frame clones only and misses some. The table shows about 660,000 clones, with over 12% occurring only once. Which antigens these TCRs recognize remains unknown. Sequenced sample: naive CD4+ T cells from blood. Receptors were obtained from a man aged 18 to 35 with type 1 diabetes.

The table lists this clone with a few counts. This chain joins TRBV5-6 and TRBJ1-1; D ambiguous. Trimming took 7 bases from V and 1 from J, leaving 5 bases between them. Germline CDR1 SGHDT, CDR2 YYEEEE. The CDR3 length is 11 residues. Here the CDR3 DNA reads TGTGCCAGCGGCAGGAACACTGAAGCTTTCTTT. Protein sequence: CASGRNTEAFF.

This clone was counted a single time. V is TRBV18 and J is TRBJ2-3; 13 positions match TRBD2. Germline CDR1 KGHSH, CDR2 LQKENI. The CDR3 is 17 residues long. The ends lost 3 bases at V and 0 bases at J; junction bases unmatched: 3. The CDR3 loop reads CASSPGLAGISTDTQYF. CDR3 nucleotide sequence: TGTGCCAGCTCACCGGGACTAGCGGGGATTAGCACAGATACGCAGTATTTT.

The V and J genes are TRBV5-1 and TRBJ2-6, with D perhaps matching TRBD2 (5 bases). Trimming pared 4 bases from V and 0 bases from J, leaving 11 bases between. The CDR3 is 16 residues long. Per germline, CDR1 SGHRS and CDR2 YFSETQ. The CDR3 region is CASSRGKNSGANVLTF. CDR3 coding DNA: TGCGCCAGCAGCCGGGGAAAAAACTCTGGGGCCAACGTCCTGACTTTC. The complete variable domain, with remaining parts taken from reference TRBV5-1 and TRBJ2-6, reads KAGVTQTPRYLIKTRGQQVTLSCSPISGHRSVSWYQQTPGQGLQFLFEYFSETQRNKGNFPGRFSGRQFSNSRSEMNVSTLELGDSALYLCASSRGKNSGANVLTFGAGSRLTVL.

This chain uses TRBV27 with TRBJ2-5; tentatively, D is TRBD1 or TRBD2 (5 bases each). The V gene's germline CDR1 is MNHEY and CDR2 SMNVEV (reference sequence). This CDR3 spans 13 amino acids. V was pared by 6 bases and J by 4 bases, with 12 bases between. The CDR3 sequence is CASRPQGVETQYF. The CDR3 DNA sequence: TGTGCCAGCAGACCCCAGGGAGTAGAGACCCAGTACTTC.

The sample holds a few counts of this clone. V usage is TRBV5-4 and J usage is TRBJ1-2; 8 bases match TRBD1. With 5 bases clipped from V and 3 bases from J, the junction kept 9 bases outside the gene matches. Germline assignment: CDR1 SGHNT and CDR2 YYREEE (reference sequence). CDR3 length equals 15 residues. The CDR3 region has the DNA TGTGCCAGCAGGAATACAGGGGGGAGGGACTATGGCTACACCTTC. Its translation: CASRNTGGRDYGYTF.

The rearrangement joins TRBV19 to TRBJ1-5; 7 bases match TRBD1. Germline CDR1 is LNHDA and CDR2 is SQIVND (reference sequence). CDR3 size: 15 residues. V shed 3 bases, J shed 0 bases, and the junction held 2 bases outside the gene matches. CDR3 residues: CASSMGQSSNQPQHF. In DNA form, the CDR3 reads TGTGCCAGTAGTATGGGACAGTCTAGCAATCAGCCCCAGCATTTT. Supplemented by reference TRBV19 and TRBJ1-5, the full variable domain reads DGGITQSPKYLFRKEGQNVTLSCEQNLNHDAMYWYRQDPGQGLRLIYYSQIVNDFQKGDIAEGYSVSREKKESFPLTVTSAQKNPTAFYLCASSMGQSSNQPQHFGDGTRLSIL.

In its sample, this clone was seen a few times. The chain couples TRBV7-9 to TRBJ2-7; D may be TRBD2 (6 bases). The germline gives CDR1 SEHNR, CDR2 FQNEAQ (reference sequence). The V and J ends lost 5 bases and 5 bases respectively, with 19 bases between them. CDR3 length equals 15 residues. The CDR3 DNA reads TGTGCCAGCAGCAGCCCCTCGGGGGAGGCGAACGAGCAGTACTTC. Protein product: CASSSPSGEANEQYF.

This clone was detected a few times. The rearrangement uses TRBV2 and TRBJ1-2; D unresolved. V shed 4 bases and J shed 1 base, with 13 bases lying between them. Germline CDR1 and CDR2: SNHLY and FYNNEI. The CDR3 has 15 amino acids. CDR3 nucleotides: TGTGCCAGCAGTGTTAGGCCATGGAATAACTATGGCTACACCTTC. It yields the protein CASSVRPWNNYGYTF.

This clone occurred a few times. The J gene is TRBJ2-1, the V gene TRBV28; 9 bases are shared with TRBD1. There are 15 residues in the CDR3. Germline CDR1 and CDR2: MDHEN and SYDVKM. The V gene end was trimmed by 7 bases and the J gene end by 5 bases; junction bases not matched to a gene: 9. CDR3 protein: CASNPWGQGNNEQFF. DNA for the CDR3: TGTGCCAGCAATCCGTGGGGACAGGGAAACAATGAGCAGTTCTTC. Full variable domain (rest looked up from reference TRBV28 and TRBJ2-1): DVKVTQSSRYLVKRTGEKVFLECVQDMDHENMFWYRQDPGLGLRLIYFSYDVKMKEKGDIPEGYSVSREKKERFSLILESASTNQTSMYLCASNPWGQGNNEQFFGPGTRLTVL.

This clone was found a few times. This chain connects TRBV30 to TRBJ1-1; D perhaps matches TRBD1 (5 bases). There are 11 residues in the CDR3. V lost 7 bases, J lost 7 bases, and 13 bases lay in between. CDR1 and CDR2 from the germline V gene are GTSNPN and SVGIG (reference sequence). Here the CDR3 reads CASSRDGEAFF. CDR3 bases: TGTGCCTCCAGCCGGGACGGTGAAGCTTTCTTT.

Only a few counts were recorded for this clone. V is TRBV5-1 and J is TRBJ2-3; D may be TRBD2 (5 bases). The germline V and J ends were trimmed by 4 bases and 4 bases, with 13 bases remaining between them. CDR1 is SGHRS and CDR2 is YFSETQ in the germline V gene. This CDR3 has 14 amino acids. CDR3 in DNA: TGCGCCAGCAGCGAAGGGCAGGAGGCAGATACGCAGTATTTT. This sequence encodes CASSEGQEADTQYF.

The CDR3 DNA follows: TGTGCCAGCAGCCAAGCGGCACTTAATCAGCCCCAGCATTTT. It translates to CASSQAALNQPQHF. V is TRBV4-2 and J is TRBJ1-5, with D unclear. Germline CDR1 LGHNA, CDR2 YNFKEQ. V was clipped by 1 base and J by 4 bases, with 8 bases between them. The CDR3 runs 14 residues.

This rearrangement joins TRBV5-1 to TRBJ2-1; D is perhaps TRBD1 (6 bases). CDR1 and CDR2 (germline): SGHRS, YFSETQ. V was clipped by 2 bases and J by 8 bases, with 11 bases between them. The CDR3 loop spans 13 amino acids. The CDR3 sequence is CASSLIPGDEQFF. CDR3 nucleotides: TGCGCCAGCAGCTTAATTCCAGGGGATGAGCAGTTCTTC.